This T cell receptor beta chain was found in a study of identical twins. CDR1 is LNHNV, CDR2 YYDKDF, per germline (reference sequence). The CDR3 totals 16 residues. With 2 bases clipped from V and 1 base from J, the junction kept 6 bases outside the gene matches. In TCRdb, the 5' RACE reads were re-called with MiXCR into one record per CDR3 protein. The sample carries 1.5 million to 2 million distinct CDR3 sequences, more than 30% recorded once. Sample: cord blood. The rearrangement links TRBV15 to TRBJ2-3; 7 nucleotides match TRBD1. The receptor's source is a newborn girl in good health. CDR3 sequence reads: CATSRSRGPGTDTQYF. Here the CDR3 DNA reads TGTGCCACCAGCAGATCTAGGGGGCCGGGCACAGATACGCAGTATTTT.